The rows below give T cell receptor beta chains drawn from one sample of a study of T cell changes during pregnancy in multiple sclerosis. The assay was immunoSEQ multiplex PCR, and TCRdb's table has in-frame clones only and misses some. The table records fewer than 65,000 clones, about 90% of them present only once. Source: CD8+ T cells from peripheral blood mononuclear cells, taken after pregnancy. The receptors come from a female donor with multiple sclerosis, enrolled in a pregnancy study. Both conserved end residues are part of each CDR3. A D gene is named only where the DNA matches it firmly. The size entry is marked missing in some rows and otherwise reads once, few, many or a size class.

J,size,D,V,CDR3,DNA
TRBJ1-1,-,TRBD1,TRBV6-6,CASSSGTGDTEAFF,TGTGCCAGCAGTTCTGGGACAGGGGACACTGAAGCTTTCTTT
TRBJ2-5,-,-,TRBV19,CASSIQETQYF,TGTGCCAGTAGTATCCAGGAGACCCAGTACTTC
TRBJ1-2,-,-,TRBV14,CASSQGANYGYTF,TGTGCCAGCAGCCAAGGTGCGAACTATGGCTACACCTTC
TRBJ2-1,-,TRBD2,TRBV9,CASSAPGTSGVNEQFF,TGTGCCAGCAGCGCGCCCGGGACTAGCGGGGTCAATGAGCAGTTCTTC
TRBJ2-1,-,TRBD2,TRBV6-4,CASSDSTSGGSQQFF,TGTGCCAGCAGTGACTCGACTAGCGGGGGGTCACAGCAGTTCTTC
TRBJ2-1,-,-,TRBV9,CASSINNEQFF,TGTGCCAGCAGCATCAACAATGAGCAGTTCTTC
TRBJ1-5,-,-,TRBV10-3,CAKKDARGTNPNQPQHF,TGTGCCAAAAAGGACGCGCGGGGGACAAATCCCAATCAGCCCCAGCATTTT
TRBJ2-5,-,TRBD2,TRBV9,CASSVVPSGEEETQYF,TGTGCCAGCAGCGTAGTCCCTAGCGGGGAGGAAGAGACCCAGTACTTC
TRBJ1-1,few,-,TRBV5-6,CASRAYYLIEAFF,TGTGCCAGCAGAGCCTACTACTTAATTGAAGCTTTCTTT
TRBJ2-7,-,-,TRBV7-6,CASSQGQSYEQYF,TGTGCCAGCAGTCAAGGACAGTCTTACGAGCAGTACTTC
TRBJ1-2,-,-,TRBV6-5,CASSYSYLYGYTF,TGTGCCAGCAGTTACTCGTACCTATATGGCTACACCTTC
TRBJ2-1,-,TRBD1,TRBV9,CASSSHTGQGNYNEQFF,TGTGCCAGCAGCTCCCATACGGGACAGGGGAATTACAATGAGCAGTTCTTC
TRBJ2-6,many,-,TRBV6-1,CASSAQRSGANVLTF,TGTGCCAGCAGTGCTCAGCGCTCTGGGGCCAACGTCCTGACTTTC
TRBJ2-1,few,-,TRBV6-4,CASSWQGGTDEQFF,TGTGCCAGCAGTTGGCAGGGGGGAACGGATGAGCAGTTCTTC
TRBJ2-1,once,TRBD2,TRBV7-2,CASSLGGGGYNEQFF,TGTGCCAGCAGCTTAGGCGGCGGGGGGTACAATGAGCAGTTCTTC
TRBJ2-1,-,TRBD2,TRBV9,CASSVASGLSFEQFF,TGTGCCAGCAGCGTAGCTAGCGGTCTGTCTTTTGAGCAGTTCTTC
TRBJ1-4,-,-,TRBV6-5,CASSEVGTQAKLFF,TGTGCCAGCAGTGAAGTAGGCACTCAGGCCAAACTGTTTTTT
TRBJ2-7,-,-,TRBV20-1,CSAIEREQYF,TGCAGTGCTATAGAGCGGGAGCAGTACTTC